The 32 T cell receptor beta chains listed next were all sequenced from one sample in a study of blood T cells in healthy people across ages. Sample-barcoded 5' priming and a J-beta primer mix drove a second PCR of 7 to 11 cycles. TCRdb re-derived calls from the 5' RACE reads in MiXCR, one entry per CDR3 protein. This repertoire shows hundreds of thousands of distinct CDR3 sequences, roughly 41% found once; its top ten account for about 20%. Source material: blood. These receptors originate from a woman aged 55-70 years in good health.

The chain uses TRBV5-1 and TRBJ1-4; maybe TRBD1 (6 bases). V was trimmed by 0 bases and J by 10 bases, leaving 10 bases between them. The CDR3 consists of 13 residues. Germline V gene data show CDR1 as SGHRS and CDR2 as YFSETQ. CDR3 DNA sequence: TGCGCCAGCAGCTTGGATGAAGGGGGAAAACTGTTTTTT. It translates to CASSLDEGGKLFF.

The rearrangement joins TRBV5-6 to TRBJ1-2; D gene unclear. The V gene lost 0 bases and the J gene lost 4 bases, with 16 bases spanning the gap. This CDR3 is 16 amino acids long. CDR1 is SGHDT and CDR2 is YYEEEE in the germline V gene. The CDR3 is CASSLAFGEGSYGYTF. In DNA form, the CDR3 reads TGTGCCAGCAGCTTGGCCTTTGGTGAAGGGAGCTATGGCTACACCTTC.

This clonotype was found a few times. The rearrangement joins TRBV12-3 or TRBV12-4 to TRBJ1-5; D ambiguous. With 3 bases removed from V and 6 bases from J, the gap between germline ends came to 12 bases. The CDR3 sequence is 14 residues long. CDR3 bases: TGTGCCAGCAGTTTTTTAGGGTTGGCTCAGCCCCAGCATTTT. Translated: CASSFLGLAQPQHF.

There are many counts of this clonotype. This chain connects TRBV12-3 or TRBV12-4 to TRBJ2-7; TRBD2 aligns across 12 bases. V lost 0 bases and J lost 6; bases outside the gene matches: 6. The CDR3 contains 16 residues. The CDR3 sequence is CASSLARRLAGAEQYF. CDR3 DNA sequence: TGTGCCAGCAGTTTAGCGAGAAGACTAGCGGGAGCCGAGCAGTACTTC.

This clonotype was seen a single time. The chain is built from TRBV5-1 and TRBJ2-1; TRBD2 might be the D (6 bases). Germline CDR1 SGHRS, CDR2 YFSETQ. The CDR3 runs 13 residues. V gave up 4 bases and J gave up 8 bases, with 13 bases separating them. The CDR3 is CASSPGTHDEQFF. The CDR3, as DNA: TGCGCCAGCAGCCCCGGGACTCATGATGAGCAGTTCTTC. Complete variable domain (other parts from reference TRBV5-1 and TRBJ2-1): KAGVTQTPRYLIKTRGQQVTLSCSPISGHRSVSWYQQTPGQGLQFLFEYFSETQRNKGNFPGRFSGRQFSNSRSEMNVSTLELGDSALYLCASSPGTHDEQFFGPGTRLTVL.

The V call is TRBV6-5, the J call TRBJ2-2; D ambiguous. V dropped 0 bases and J dropped 2 bases, with 13 bases sitting between them. Per germline, CDR1 MNHEY and CDR2 SVGAGI. The CDR3 totals 17 residues. CDR3 DNA sequence: TGTGCCAGCAGTTACTCGAAAACGGCTTTTAACACCGGGGAGCTGTTTTTT. Translated, it gives CASSYSKTAFNTGELFF.

This clonotype was seen a single time. V usage is TRBV6-2 or TRBV6-3 and J usage is TRBJ2-7, with D possibly matching TRBD2 (5 bases). CDR1 is MNHEY and CDR2 is SVGEGT in the germline V gene. The CDR3 loop spans 15 amino acids. V was trimmed by 2 bases and J by 2 bases, leaving 13 bases between them. The CDR3, as DNA: TGTGCCAGCAGTTACGCCGGGAAACAAACCTACGAGCAGTACTTC. Translated: CASSYAGKQTYEQYF.

The chain recombines TRBV20-1 with TRBJ2-7, with D maybe TRBD2 (5 bases). CDR3 length: 13 residues. Germline-derived CDR1 and CDR2 are DFQATT and SNEGSKA (reference sequence). The V and J ends lost 2 bases and 3 bases respectively, with 11 bases between them. DNA for the CDR3: TGCAGTGCTAGACGGGGAATGGGCTACGAGCAGTACTTC. This translates into CSARRGMGYEQYF.

Notes on this clonotype: At one end, the junction sequence differs from germline, possibly due to a read error. The chain recombines TRBV18 with TRBJ2-3; D unclear. Germline assignment: CDR1 KGHSH and CDR2 LQKENI. This CDR3 comprises 12 residues. CDR3 residues: CSSSPEIDTQYF. The DNA of the CDR3 is TGTTCCAGCTCACCCGAGATAGATACGCAGTATTTT.

The CDR3 reads CASGLAFGDEQYF. For the CDR3, the DNA is TGTGCCAGCGGTCTAGCTTTCGGCGACGAGCAGTACTTC. The chain combines TRBV6-2 or TRBV6-3 with TRBJ2-7, with D perhaps TRBD2 (5 bases). Germline lookup yields CDR1 MNHEY and CDR2 SVGEGT. V shed 8 bases and J shed 5 bases, with 16 bases lying between them. The length of the CDR3 is 13 residues.

Many counts were recorded for this clonotype. The DNA of the CDR3 is TGCAGCGCAAGGGACCCCAATGAGCAGTTCTTC. Its protein product is CSARDPNEQFF. This chain uses TRBV29-1 with TRBJ2-1; D tentatively reads TRBD1 or TRBD2 (5 bases each). The V end was cut by 7 bases, the J end by 6 bases, with 10 bases between. Germline CDR1 reads SQVTM; CDR2 reads ANQGSEA. This CDR3 is built from 11 residues.

This clonotype appeared a few times. V usage is TRBV24-1 and J usage is TRBJ2-3; no definite D call. The germline V gene encodes CDR1 KGHDR and CDR2 SFDVKD. The CDR3 has 11 residues. Trimming pared 6 bases from V and 6 bases from J, leaving 6 bases between. The CDR3: CATSISDTQYF. CDR3 coding DNA: TGTGCCACCAGTATTTCGGATACGCAGTATTTT.

Many counts were recorded for this clonotype. The CDR3 DNA reads TGTGCCAGCACTATCATACCCACAGATACGCAGTATTTT. It is translated as CASTIIPTDTQYF. The gene calls are TRBV5-5 and TRBJ2-3, with D hard to call. Germline-derived CDR1 and CDR2 are SGHKS and YYEKEE (reference sequence). The CDR3 has 13 amino acids. V was cut by 6 bases and J by 2 bases, with 10 bases left in between.

This chain uses TRBV5-5 with TRBJ2-5; D possibly corresponds to TRBD2 (7 bases). The J call is uncertain, as TRBJ2-1 better fits the DNA end. The CDR3 totals 15 residues. The germline CDR1 and CDR2 sequences are SGHKS and YYEKEE (reference sequence). CDR3: CASSLWGGPTETQFF. CDR3 nucleotides: TGTGCCAGCAGCTTGTGGGGGGGCCCCACAGAGACCCAGTTCTTC.

In this sample, this clonotype turned up a few times. V and J are TRBV11-2 and TRBJ2-5; maybe TRBD2 (5 bases). Per germline, CDR1 SGHAT and CDR2 FQNNGV. Trimming cost V 6 bases and J 0 bases, with 17 bases left between them. The CDR3 length is 16 residues. The CDR3 DNA sequence: TGTGCCAGCAGTTCCCCGGGAAGTCGGGACCAAGAGACCCAGTACTTC. Amino acids: CASSSPGSRDQETQYF.

J is TRBJ2-3 and V is TRBV7-3; D is uncertain. V dropped 1 base and J dropped 13 bases, with 18 bases sitting between them. The CDR3 has 14 residues. CDR1 SGHTA and CDR2 FQGTGA come from the germline V gene. For the CDR3, the DNA is TGTGCCAGCAGCTTAAGTGATACCCGAGGTCCGGAGTATTTT. Protein: CASSLSDTRGPEYF. The whole variable domain, filled in from reference TRBV7-3 and TRBJ2-3, reads GAGVSQTPSNKVTEKGKYVELRCDPISGHTALYWYRQSLGQGPEFLIYFQGTGAADDSGLPNDRFFAVRPEGSVSTLKIQRTERGDSAVYLCASSLSDTRGPEYFGPGTRLTVL.

The genes are TRBV3-1 and TRBJ1-6; D is ambiguous. Germline CDR1 reads LGHDT; CDR2 reads YNNKEL (reference sequence). This CDR3 is 15 amino acids long. V dropped 1 base and J dropped 9 bases, with 13 bases sitting between them. CDR3 sequence (DNA): TGTGCCAGCAGCCAAGTCGCTGATATCGGTTCACCCCTCCACTTT. This encodes CASSQVADIGSPLHF.

V gene TRBV20-1 combines with J gene TRBJ1-1; D might be TRBD1 (6 bases). The CDR3 sequence is 15 residues long. The V gene lost 6 bases and the J gene lost 0 bases, with 17 bases spanning the gap. Germline loops: CDR1 DFQATT, CDR2 SNEGSKA (reference sequence). CDR3 region: CSAPVGTQLNTEAFF. CDR3 coding DNA: TGCAGTGCCCCAGTGGGGACACAACTGAACACTGAAGCTTTCTTT.

This clonotype was observed at least ten times. The germline gene is not matched at one end of the junction; a read error may be the cause. J is TRBJ2-5 and V is TRBV9, with a tentative D call TRBD2 (6 bases). Germline lookup yields CDR1 SGDLS and CDR2 YYNGEE. This CDR3 spans 12 amino acids. CDR3 loop: CASSVAEETQYF. The CDR3 nucleotides read TGTGCCAGCAGTGTAGCGGAAGAGACCCAGTACTTC.

V is TRBV28 and J is TRBJ2-5, with 9 bases matching TRBD1. Matching the DNA end better, TRBJ2-7 makes the J call doubtful. Germline loops: CDR1 MDHEN, CDR2 SYDVKM. The CDR3 sequence is 15 residues long. The CDR3 nucleotides are TGTGCCAGCAGCCTGGGACAGGGAGGAGGCTACGAGCAGTACTTC. Amino acids: CASSLGQGGGYEQYF.

This clonotype was counted a few times. This chain joins TRBV30 and TRBJ2-7; D not certain. The CDR3 loop spans 13 amino acids. Trimming removed 4 bases at V and 3 bases at J, with 13 bases between. Germline V gene sequence: CDR1 GTSNPN, CDR2 SVGIG (reference sequence). The CDR3 DNA is TGTGCCTGGACTCCCGGAATGGGCTACGAGCAGTACTTC. It encodes CAWTPGMGYEQYF.

The V and J genes are TRBV7-9 and TRBJ2-7; D uncertain. The V end lost 1 base, the J end lost 5 bases, and 12 bases lay between the germline ends. The CDR3 spans 14 residues. The germline V gene encodes CDR1 SEHNR and CDR2 FQNEAQ (reference sequence). The CDR3 DNA follows: TGTGCCAGCAGCTTAGGGAGTGTGTTCGACGAGCAGTACTTC. This encodes CASSLGSVFDEQYF.

As to this clonotype: This may be a read error: a much more frequent sequence differs by one nucleotide. The chain employs TRBV6-2 or TRBV6-3 and TRBJ2-1; TRBD2 is a possible D gene (6 bases). The DNA end favors TRBJ2-7, so the J call may be wrong. Germline CDR1 is MNHEY and CDR2 is SVGEGT. The CDR3 loop spans 15 amino acids. CDR3 sequence: CASSLGRGALNEQYF. Written as DNA, the CDR3 is TGTGCCAGCAGTCTAGGTCGCGGGGCGCTCAATGAGCAGTACTTC.

This clonotype was seen only a few times. V is TRBV2 and J is TRBJ2-5; D gene unclear. The CDR3 loop spans 15 amino acids. CDR1 and CDR2 (germline): SNHLY, FYNNEI. V was clipped by 0 bases and J by 0 bases, with 8 bases between them. Written as DNA, the CDR3 is TGTGCCAGCAGTGAAGCGCTTGGTGACCAAGAGACCCAGTACTTC. It specifies CASSEALGDQETQYF.

This clonotype was counted between two and nine times. This chain links TRBV18 with TRBJ2-1, with D perhaps TRBD1 (6 bases). Trimming cost V 1 base and J 6 bases, with 19 bases left between them. The length of the CDR3 is 17 residues. CDR1 is KGHSH, CDR2 LQKENI, per germline. CDR3 DNA sequence: TGTGCCAGCTCACCACAACTCGGCCAGGGGAGTTTCAATGAGCAGTTCTTC. This gives the protein CASSPQLGQGSFNEQFF.

The chain combines TRBV6-5 with TRBJ2-1; D is unresolved. The DNA end lines up better with TRBJ2-7; the J call may be wrong. The germline V gene encodes CDR1 MNHEY and CDR2 SVGAGI. There are 14 residues in the CDR3. CDR3 in DNA: TGTGCCAGCAGTTACCGGCCCAGTTACAATGAGCAGTACTTC. This sequence encodes CASSYRPSYNEQYF.

The chain carries TRBV7-8 and TRBJ2-5, with D perhaps TRBD1 (5 bases). This CDR3 is 15 amino acids long. CDR1 SGHVS and CDR2 FQNEAQ come from the germline V gene. The V end was cut by 5 bases, the J end by 0 bases, with 13 bases between. The CDR3 nucleotides read TGTGCCAGCAGCCAGACAGAGATATACCAAGAGACCCAGTACTTC. This translates into CASSQTEIYQETQYF.

The V gene is TRBV29-1, the J gene TRBJ2-2; 11 bases match TRBD2. The CDR3 length is 14 residues. The germline CDR1 and CDR2 sequences are SQVTM and ANQGSEA. Germline trimming cut 5 bases from V and 6 bases from J; bases unmatched to any gene: 5. The CDR3 DNA is TGCAGCGTTCAGACTAGCGGGGACCCCGGGGAGCTGTTTTTT. It codes for CSVQTSGDPGELFF.

The V and J genes are TRBV20-1 and TRBJ2-5, with 9 nucleotides matching TRBD2. Germline V gene data show CDR1 as DFQATT and CDR2 as SNEGSKA (reference sequence). J lost 3 bases, V lost 2 bases, and 10 bases had no gene match. This CDR3 is 16 amino acids long. CDR3 DNA: TGCAGTGCTAGACCCCATGGGACTAGCAGGGAAGAGACCCAGTACTTC. Translating it yields CSARPHGTSREETQYF.

The chain links TRBV4-1 to TRBJ2-3; 9 bases align to TRBD1. Germline V gene sequence: CDR1 MGHRA, CDR2 YSYEKL. The CDR3 sequence is 15 residues long. Unmatched junction bases numbered 3, after V lost 1 base and J lost 4 bases. CDR3 DNA: TGCGCCAGCAGCCAAGGGACAGGGGACGCAGATACGCAGTATTTT. This sequence encodes CASSQGTGDADTQYF.

V is TRBV2 and J is TRBJ2-3, with D hard to call. Germline CDR1 reads SNHLY; CDR2 reads FYNNEI. CDR3 length: 12 residues. The ends were cut back, 8 bases at V and 0 bases at J, with 6 bases in the middle. The DNA for the CDR3 is TGTGCCAGCTGCGTCAGCACAGATACGCAGTATTTT. Translation: CASCVSTDTQYF.

This clonotype came up a few times. The rearrangement links TRBV20-1 to TRBJ1-4; 9 nucleotides agree with TRBD1. Germline values: CDR1 DFQATT, CDR2 SNEGSKA (reference sequence). There are 13 residues in the CDR3. J gave up 6 bases and V 6 bases, and 5 bases lay outside the gene matches. Here the CDR3 DNA reads TGCAGTGCAATAACAGGGGGCGATGAAAAACTGTTTTTT. This codes for CSAITGGDEKLFF.